This entry lists 12 T cell receptor beta chains sequenced from one sample in a study of T cells in Graves' hyperthyroidism and ophthalmopathy (dated by TCRdb to between 2018 and 2020). Library construction relied on multiplex PCR. These reads were obtained on an Illumina HiSeq 2000. The TCR beta CDR3 regions were amplified from RNA transcripts. For the first round of RT-PCR on the TCR CDR3, the HTBI primer set was used together with the Qiagen OneStep RT-PCR kit. TCRdb trimmed public reads at Q25 via fastp, called clones via MiXCR and kept in-frame beta chains. Entries that share a CDR3 protein sequence are merged under the most common genes and DNA. This sample lists roughly 240,000 distinct CDR3 sequences; around 24% were detected once. The ten largest clones add up to about a third of the sample. The sample consisted of blood. Receptors originate from a woman aged 40 to 50 with Graves' ophthalmopathy.

At least ten counts were recorded for this clonotype. This chain links TRBV6-5 with TRBJ1-2; D is possibly TRBD1 (5 bases). The CDR3 covers 15 residues. V lost 6 bases and J 0 bases, leaving 14 bases between the germline ends. Germline V CDR1 and CDR2: MNHEY, SVGAGI. For the CDR3, the DNA is TGTGCCAGCAGCCCCGGGGGGGACCCTAACTATGGCTACACCTTC. Translated, it gives CASSPGGDPNYGYTF.

This sequence joins TRBV6-1 and TRBJ1-5; D is uncertain. The germline CDR1 and CDR2 sequences are MNHNS and SASEGT. There are 17 residues in the CDR3. Deletions cut 3 bases from V and 4 bases from J, with 19 bases between. The CDR3 loop reads CASSDLKEQEFNQPQHF. The CDR3 DNA reads TGTGCCAGCAGTGATTTGAAGGAACAAGAATTTAATCAGCCCCAGCATTTT.

This clonotype was counted between two and nine times. Possible read error: a much larger clone is one base away. The conserved final phenylalanine or tryptophan is absent from the CDR3, which likely points to a read error. This chain uses TRBV18 with TRBJ1-1, with D unclear. Germline V CDR1 and CDR2: KGHSH, LQKENI. Trimming removed 4 bases at V and 1 base at J, with 7 bases between. The CDR3 has 13 amino acids. The CDR3 is CASSQSPNTEAFY. CDR3 in DNA: TGTGCCAGCTCACAATCCCCGAACACTGAAGCTTTCTAT.

This clonotype appeared many times. This chain links TRBV13 with TRBJ2-2; D is undetermined. Germline CDR1 PRHDT, CDR2 FYEKMQ (reference sequence). Trimming removed 7 bases from V and 4 bases from J, with 25 bases in between. This CDR3 has 18 residues. The CDR3 sequence is CASTLGPAHVGSTGELFF. Written as DNA, the CDR3 is TGTGCCAGCACCCTAGGGCCTGCTCACGTGGGTAGCACCGGGGAGCTGTTTTTT.

This chain joins TRBV24-1 and TRBJ1-2, with TRBD1 matching over 9 bases. The CDR3 spans 15 residues. Germline V lookup: CDR1 KGHDR, CDR2 SFDVKD. The V gene end was trimmed by 4 bases and the J gene end by 6 bases; junction bases not matched to a gene: 8. The CDR3 nucleotides read TGTGCCACCAGTGAGGCGGGACAGGGTCTCCATGGCTACACCTTC. Translating it yields CATSEAGQGLHGYTF.

This clonotype was found a few times. The V call is TRBV11-3, the J call TRBJ2-3, with 9 nucleotides matching TRBD2. Germline loops: CDR1 SGHNT, CDR2 YENEEA. The CDR3 is 21 residues long. V lost 2 bases to trimming and J lost 0 bases; unmatched junction nucleotides: 18. CDR3 coding DNA: TGTGCCAGCAGCTTATATGGCAGGGGGGTAGCGGGAGCGACTAGCACAGATACGCAGTATTTT. Translating it yields CASSLYGRGVAGATSTDTQYF.

About this clonotype itself: Given a much more abundant clone one base away, this may be a read error. This rearrangement joins TRBV27 to TRBJ2-7; D ambiguous. The germline gives CDR1 MNHEY, CDR2 SMNVEV (reference sequence). The CDR3 has 13 residues. CDR3 amino acids: CASSLAPYYEQHF. CDR3 bases: TGTGCCAGCAGTTTAGCCCCTTACTACGAGCAGCACTTC.

This clonotype showed up many times. The junction departs from the called germline gene at one end, perhaps through a read error. The chain has TRBV7-7 and TRBJ2-5, with D unresolved. From germline, CDR1 is SSHAT and CDR2 FNYEAQ (reference sequence). This CDR3 is 12 amino acids long. CDR3: CASSSPGETQYF. The CDR3 DNA sequence: TGTGCTAGCAGCTCCCCCGGGGAGACCCAGTACTTC.

This clonotype occurred once. The chain has TRBV19 and TRBJ2-7; perhaps TRBD2 as D (7 bases). Germline V gives CDR1 LNHDA, CDR2 SQIVND (reference sequence). The CDR3 has 13 amino acids. Trimming stripped 7 bases from V and 6 bases from J, with 16 bases between. The CDR3 sequence: CASTALGGREQYF. For the CDR3, the DNA is TGTGCCAGTACCGCCCTCGGGGGGCGCGAGCAGTACTTC.

The chain couples TRBV7-6 to TRBJ2-7; D is possibly TRBD1 or TRBD2 (5 bases each). The germline V gene has CDR1 SGHVS and CDR2 FNYEAQ. This CDR3 spans 15 amino acids. The ends were cut back, 5 bases at V and 4 bases at J, with 18 bases in the middle. The CDR3 sequence: CASSEGPSVGYEQYF. The CDR3 DNA reads TGTGCCAGCAGCGAGGGACCGAGCGTGGGGTACGAGCAGTACTTC.

The table lists this clonotype with many counts. This chain uses TRBV6-1 with TRBJ2-2, with 12 bases aligning to TRBD2. V lost 2 bases to trimming and J lost 6 bases; unmatched junction nucleotides: 13. Germline assignment: CDR1 MNHNS and CDR2 SASEGT. The CDR3 totals 19 residues. The CDR3 DNA follows: TGTGCCAGCAGTGAATTGGCTAGCGGGAGGGAGGTCAGGGCCGGGGAGCTGTTTTTT. Its translation: CASSELASGREVRAGELFF.

This clonotype was counted ten times or more. The chain recombines TRBV5-1 with TRBJ1-1; TRBD1 agrees at 9 bases. V was clipped by 2 bases and J by 8 bases; unmatched bases: 4. CDR3 length: 13 amino acids. CDR1 is SGHRS, CDR2 YFSETQ, per germline. The CDR3 is CASSFGTGQEAFF. The CDR3 DNA reads TGCGCCAGCAGCTTTGGGACAGGGCAGGAAGCTTTCTTT.